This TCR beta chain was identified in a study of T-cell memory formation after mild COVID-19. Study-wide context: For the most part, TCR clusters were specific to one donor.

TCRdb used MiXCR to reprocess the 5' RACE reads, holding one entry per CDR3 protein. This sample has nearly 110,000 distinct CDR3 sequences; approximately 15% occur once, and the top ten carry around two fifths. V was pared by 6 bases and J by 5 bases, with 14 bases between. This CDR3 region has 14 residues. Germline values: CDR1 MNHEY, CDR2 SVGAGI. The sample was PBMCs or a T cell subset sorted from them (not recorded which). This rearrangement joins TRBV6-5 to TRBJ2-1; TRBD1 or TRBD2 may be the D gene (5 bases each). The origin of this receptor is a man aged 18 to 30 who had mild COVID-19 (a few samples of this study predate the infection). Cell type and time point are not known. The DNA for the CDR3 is TGTGCCAGCAGCCTCCGGGACGGTAACAATGAGCAGTTCTTC. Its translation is CASSLRDGNNEQFF.